This T cell receptor (beta chain) was profiled in a study of breast tumors, draining lymph nodes, adjacent tissues. In TCRdb, the multiplex PCR reads were re-called with MiXCR into one record per CDR3 protein. The data contain approximately 20,000 distinct CDR3 sequences, over 40% of them singletons. In germline, CDR1 is MNHEY, CDR2 SVGEGT. This CDR3 is built from 14 residues. Unmatched junction bases numbered 5, after V lost 8 bases and J lost 2 bases. This clonotype was recorded many times. A read error may explain this, as a much larger clone is one base away. The TCR originated in a female donor with breast cancer. Some clones in this sample may be carry-over from other donors' samples. V usage is TRBV6-2 or TRBV6-3 and J usage is TRBJ2-7; 11 bases map to TRBD1. Sequencing was carried out using breast tumor tissue. CDR3 bases: TGTGCCAGCGGGCTGGACAGGGGGCCCTACGAGCAGTACTTC. It specifies CASGLDRGPYEQYF.